The following is a T cell receptor beta chain sequence with its context. Its antigen is unknown. This record belongs to a study of a mutant IDH1 vaccine in newly diagnosed glioma. Study-level background: With temozolomide cycles, or 4-6 weeks after radiotherapy alone, vaccination was started.

Time point of the sample: week 35, safety follow-up. Every single dose of the vaccine, 300 ug of mutant IDH1 20-mer peptide, came with topical imiquimod. The method was immunoSEQ multiplex PCR; TCRdb's version includes in-frame clones alone and lacks a portion of them. The sample consists of about 50,000 clones, approximately 92% of them appearing once. Study conclusions and caveats: Pseudoprogression looked unconnected to shifts in top peripheral T cell clonotypes.

This specimen consisted of PBMCs, obtained from a glioma patient whose treatment included an IDH1 peptide vaccine. The sequence was collected from a man aged 45-65 years with glioma.

The CDR3 DNA reads TGTGCCTGGGCAGTGAACACAGATACGCAGTATTTT. Translation gives CAWAVNTDTQYF. The V call is TRBV30, the J call TRBJ2-3; D is unclear. The V and J ends lost 5 bases and 2 bases respectively, with 8 bases between them. This CDR3 has 12 residues. CDR1 and CDR2 from the germline V gene are GTSNPN and SVGIG (reference sequence).